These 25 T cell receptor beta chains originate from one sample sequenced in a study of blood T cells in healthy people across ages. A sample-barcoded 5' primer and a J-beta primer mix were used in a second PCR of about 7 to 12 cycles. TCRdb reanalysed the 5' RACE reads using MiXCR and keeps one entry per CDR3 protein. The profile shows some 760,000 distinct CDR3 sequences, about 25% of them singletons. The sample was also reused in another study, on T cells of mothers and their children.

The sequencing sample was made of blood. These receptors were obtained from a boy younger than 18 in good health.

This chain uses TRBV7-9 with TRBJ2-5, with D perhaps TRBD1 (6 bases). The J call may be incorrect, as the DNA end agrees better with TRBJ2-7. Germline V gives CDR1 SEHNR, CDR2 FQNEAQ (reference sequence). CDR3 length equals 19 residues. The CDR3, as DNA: TGTGCCAGCAGCTTACCATTCGCCACGCCCGGACAGAGGGGTTACGAGCAGTACTTC. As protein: CASSLPFATPGQRGYEQYF.

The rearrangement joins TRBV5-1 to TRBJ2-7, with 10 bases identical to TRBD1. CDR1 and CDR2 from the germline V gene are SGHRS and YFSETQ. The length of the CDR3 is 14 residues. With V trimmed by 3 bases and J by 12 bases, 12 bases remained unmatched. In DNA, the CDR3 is TGCGCCAGCAGCTCAGGGACAGGGGATTGGGTCCGGTACTTC. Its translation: CASSSGTGDWVRYF.

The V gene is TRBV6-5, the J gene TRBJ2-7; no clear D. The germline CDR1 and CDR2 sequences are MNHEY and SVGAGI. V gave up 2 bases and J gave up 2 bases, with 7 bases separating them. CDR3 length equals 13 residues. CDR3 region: CASSYGETYEQYF. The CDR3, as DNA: TGTGCCAGCAGTTACGGGGAAACCTACGAGCAGTACTTC.

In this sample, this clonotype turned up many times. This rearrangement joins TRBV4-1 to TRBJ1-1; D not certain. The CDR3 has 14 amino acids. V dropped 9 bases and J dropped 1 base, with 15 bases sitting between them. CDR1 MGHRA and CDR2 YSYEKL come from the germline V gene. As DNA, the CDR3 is TGCGCCAGTCGGGGTCTCCTTCGGAACACTGAAGCTTTCTTT. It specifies CASRGLLRNTEAFF.

The CDR3 DNA reads as TGTGCCAGCAGCAAGGGGCGACCAGGAGCTCCCTCCAATGAGCAGTTCTTC. It specifies CASSKGRPGAPSNEQFF. The V and J genes are TRBV21-1 and TRBJ2-1; the tabulated D call, TRBD1, remains unverified against the DNA. TRBV21-1 is annotated as a pseudogene. CDR3 length equals 17 residues.

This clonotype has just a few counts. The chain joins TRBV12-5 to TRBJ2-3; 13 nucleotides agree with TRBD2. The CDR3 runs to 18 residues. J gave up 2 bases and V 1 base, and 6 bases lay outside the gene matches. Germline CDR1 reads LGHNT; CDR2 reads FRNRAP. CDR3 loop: CASGLGTSGSLTTDTQYF. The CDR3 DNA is TGTGCTAGTGGTTTGGGGACTAGCGGGAGCCTGACCACAGATACGCAGTATTTT.

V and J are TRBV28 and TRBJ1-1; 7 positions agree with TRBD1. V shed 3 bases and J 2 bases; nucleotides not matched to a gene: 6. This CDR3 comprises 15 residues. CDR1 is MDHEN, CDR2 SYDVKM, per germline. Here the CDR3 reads CASSFAPGGNTEAFF. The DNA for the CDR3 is TGTGCCAGCAGTTTCGCGCCAGGGGGTAACACTGAAGCTTTCTTT.

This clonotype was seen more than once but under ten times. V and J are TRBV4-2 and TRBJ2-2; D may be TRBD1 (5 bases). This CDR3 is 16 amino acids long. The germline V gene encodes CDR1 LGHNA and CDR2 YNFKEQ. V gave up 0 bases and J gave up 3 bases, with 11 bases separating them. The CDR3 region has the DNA TGTGCCAGCAGCCAAGATATTCTAGGGGACACCGGGGAGCTGTTTTTT. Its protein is CASSQDILGDTGELFF.

The CDR3 here is CASSQDGVTYEQYF. The CDR3 DNA follows: TGCGCCAGCAGCCAAGATGGTGTGACTTACGAGCAGTACTTC. The rearrangement links TRBV4-3 to TRBJ2-7; no clear D. Trimming removed 0 bases from V and 4 bases from J, with 10 bases in between. Germline loops: CDR1 LGHNA, CDR2 YSLEER. The CDR3 runs 14 residues.

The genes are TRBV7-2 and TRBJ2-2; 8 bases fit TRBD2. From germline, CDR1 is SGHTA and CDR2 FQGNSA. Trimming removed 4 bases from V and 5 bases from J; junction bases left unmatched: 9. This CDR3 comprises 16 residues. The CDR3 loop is CASSSRLAWKTGELFF. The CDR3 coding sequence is TGTGCCAGCAGCTCCCGACTAGCGTGGAAGACCGGGGAGCTGTTTTTT.

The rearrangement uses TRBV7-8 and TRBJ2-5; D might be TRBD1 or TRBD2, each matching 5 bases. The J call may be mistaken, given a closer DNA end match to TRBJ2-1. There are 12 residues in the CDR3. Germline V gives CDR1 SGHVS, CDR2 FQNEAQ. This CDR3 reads CASRPGTFEQFF. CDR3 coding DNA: TGTGCCAGCAGACCTGGGACCTTTGAGCAGTTCTTC.

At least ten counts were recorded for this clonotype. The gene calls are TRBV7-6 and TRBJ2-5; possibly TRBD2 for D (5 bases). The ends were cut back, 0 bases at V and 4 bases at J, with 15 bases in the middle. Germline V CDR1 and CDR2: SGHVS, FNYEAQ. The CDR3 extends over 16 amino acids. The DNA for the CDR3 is TGTGCCAGCAGCTTAGCTGGGCAGAAAGGGAGAGAGACCCAGTACTTC. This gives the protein CASSLAGQKGRETQYF.

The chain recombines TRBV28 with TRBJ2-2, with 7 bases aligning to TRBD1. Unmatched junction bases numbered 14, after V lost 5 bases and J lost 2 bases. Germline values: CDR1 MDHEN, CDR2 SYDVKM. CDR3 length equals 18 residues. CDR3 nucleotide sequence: TGTGCCAGCAGTCAGTTTAAAGGGCCAGGGGGTAACACCGGGGAGCTGTTTTTT. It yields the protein CASSQFKGPGGNTGELFF.

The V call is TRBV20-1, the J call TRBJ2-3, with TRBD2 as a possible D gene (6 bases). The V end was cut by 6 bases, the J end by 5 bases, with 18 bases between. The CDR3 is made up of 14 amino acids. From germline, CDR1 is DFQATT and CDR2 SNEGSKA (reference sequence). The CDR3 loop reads CSAAGTGDLDTQYF. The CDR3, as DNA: TGCAGTGCAGCCGGGACTGGGGACTTAGATACGCAGTATTTT.

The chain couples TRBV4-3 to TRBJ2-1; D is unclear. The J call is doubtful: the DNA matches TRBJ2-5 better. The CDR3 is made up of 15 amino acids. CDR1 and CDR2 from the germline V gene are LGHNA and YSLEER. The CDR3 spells CASSQDRVEKGTQYF. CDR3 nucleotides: TGCGCCAGCAGCCAAGATAGGGTAGAGAAAGGGACCCAGTACTTC.

The CDR3 here is CASSYSGKGETQYF. In nucleotides, the CDR3 is TGTGCCAGCAGCTATAGCGGGAAGGGAGAGACCCAGTACTTC. The rearrangement links TRBV12-3 or TRBV12-4 to TRBJ2-5; 8 bases are a match to TRBD2. The ends lost 6 bases at V and 4 bases at J; junction bases unmatched: 7. There are 14 residues in the CDR3.

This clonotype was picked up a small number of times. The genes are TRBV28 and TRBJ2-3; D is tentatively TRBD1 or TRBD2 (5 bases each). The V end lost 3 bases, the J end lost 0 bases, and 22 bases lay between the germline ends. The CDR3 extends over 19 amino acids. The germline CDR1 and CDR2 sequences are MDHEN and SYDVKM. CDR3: CASSLLGTVQFSSTDTQYF. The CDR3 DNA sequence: TGTGCCAGCAGTTTGCTGGGGACGGTGCAGTTCTCTAGCACAGATACGCAGTATTTT.

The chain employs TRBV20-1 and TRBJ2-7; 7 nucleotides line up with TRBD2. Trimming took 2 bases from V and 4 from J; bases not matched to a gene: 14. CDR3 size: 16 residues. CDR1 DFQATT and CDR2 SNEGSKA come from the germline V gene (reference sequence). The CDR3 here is CSARNERASGYYEQYF. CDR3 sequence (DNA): TGCAGTGCTAGAAATGAACGGGCTAGCGGATATTACGAGCAGTACTTC.

The CDR3, as DNA: TGTGCCAGCAGGAAAGAACAGATTAACACTGAAGCTTTCTTT. It codes for CASRKEQINTEAFF. This chain connects TRBV6-1 to TRBJ1-1, with D uncertain. There are 14 residues in the CDR3. Germline V gene data show CDR1 as MNHNS and CDR2 as SASEGT. V was trimmed by 6 bases and J by 2 bases, leaving 13 bases between them.

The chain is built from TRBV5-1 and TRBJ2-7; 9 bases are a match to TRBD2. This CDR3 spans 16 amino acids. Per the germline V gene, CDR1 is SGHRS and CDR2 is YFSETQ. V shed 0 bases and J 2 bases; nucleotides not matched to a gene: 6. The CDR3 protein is CASSLVLAGATYEQYF. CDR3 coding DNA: TGCGCCAGCAGCTTGGTATTAGCGGGAGCTACCTACGAGCAGTACTTC.

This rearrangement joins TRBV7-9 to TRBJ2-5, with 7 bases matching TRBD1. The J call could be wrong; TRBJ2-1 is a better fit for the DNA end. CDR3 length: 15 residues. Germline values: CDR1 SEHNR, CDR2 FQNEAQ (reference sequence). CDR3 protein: CASSLVGGADNEQFF. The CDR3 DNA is TGTGCCAGCAGCTTAGTAGGGGGCGCGGACAATGAGCAGTTCTTC.

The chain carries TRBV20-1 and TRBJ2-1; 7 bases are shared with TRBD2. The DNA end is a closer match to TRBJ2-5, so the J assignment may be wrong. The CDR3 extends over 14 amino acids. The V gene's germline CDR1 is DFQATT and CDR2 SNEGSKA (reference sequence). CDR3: CSASPSGVAETQYF. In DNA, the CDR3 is TGCAGTGCGAGCCCTAGCGGAGTGGCGGAGACCCAGTACTTC.

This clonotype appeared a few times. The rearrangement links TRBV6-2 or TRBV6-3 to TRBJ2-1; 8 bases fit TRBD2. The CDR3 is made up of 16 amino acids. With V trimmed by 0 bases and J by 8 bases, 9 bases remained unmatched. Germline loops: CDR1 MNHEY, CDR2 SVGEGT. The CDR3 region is CASSYSLAGTGYEQFF. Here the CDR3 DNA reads TGTGCCAGCAGTTACTCGTTAGCGGGAACGGGCTATGAGCAGTTCTTC.

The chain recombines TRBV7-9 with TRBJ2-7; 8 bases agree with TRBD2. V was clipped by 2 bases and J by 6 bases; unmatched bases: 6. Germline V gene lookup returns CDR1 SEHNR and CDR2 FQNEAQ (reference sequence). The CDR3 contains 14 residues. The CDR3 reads CASSLIGLAGEQYF. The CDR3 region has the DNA TGTGCCAGCAGCTTAATAGGGCTAGCGGGCGAGCAGTACTTC.

The CDR3 DNA reads TGTGCCAGCAGCTTAGTCCCCGGGAGCGCCTACAATGAGCAGTTCTTC. Translation: CASSLVPGSAYNEQFF. This sequence joins TRBV11-2 and TRBJ2-1, with D maybe TRBD2 (6 bases). Deletions cut 1 base from V and 2 bases from J, with 12 bases between. This CDR3 is built from 16 residues. Looked up from germline, CDR1 is SGHAT and CDR2 is FQNNGV.